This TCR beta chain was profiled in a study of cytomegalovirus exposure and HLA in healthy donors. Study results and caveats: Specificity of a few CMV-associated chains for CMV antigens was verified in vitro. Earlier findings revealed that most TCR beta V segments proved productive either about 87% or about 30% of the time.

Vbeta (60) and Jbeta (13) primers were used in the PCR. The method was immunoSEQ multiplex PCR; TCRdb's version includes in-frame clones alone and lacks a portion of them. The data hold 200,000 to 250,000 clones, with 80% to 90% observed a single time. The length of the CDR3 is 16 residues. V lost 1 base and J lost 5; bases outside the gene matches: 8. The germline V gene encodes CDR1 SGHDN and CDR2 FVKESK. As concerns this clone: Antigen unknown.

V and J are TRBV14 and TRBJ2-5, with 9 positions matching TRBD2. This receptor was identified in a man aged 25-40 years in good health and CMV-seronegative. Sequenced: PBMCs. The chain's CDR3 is CASSQAGRGGHETQYF. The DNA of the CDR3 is TGTGCCAGCAGCCAAGCCGGGCGGGGGGGCCATGAGACCCAGTACTTC.